This T cell receptor (beta chain) emerged from a study of cytotoxic CD8 clonotypes in ibrutinib-treated CLL. Study-wide results and caveats: Higher circulating CD8+ T-cell counts strongly accompanied higher baseline clonality, above age-matched healthy donors. Timing of sampling differed between sustained-remission and progressing patients. At ibrutinib response, clonality increased, and at progression it declined back toward baseline.

In regard to this clone: No antigen is known for it. Other nucleotide sequences from this sample produce the same CDR3.

The CDR3 has 13 residues. Trimming took off 1 base at V and 5 bases at J, with 8 bases between the two ends. Germline V CDR1 and CDR2: SNHLY, FYNNEI. Sequencing used immunoSEQ multiplex PCR; TCRdb keeps in-frame clones, though not all of them. The table records over 65,000 clones, around 79% of them present only once. The clonotype comes from a human donor with chronic lymphocytic leukemia. Source: PBMCs, taken after 12 months of ibrutinib treatment. The V call is TRBV2, the J call TRBJ2-5, with D unresolved. CDR3: CASSEGPEETQYF. In nucleotides, the CDR3 is TGTGCCAGCAGTGAAGGTCCGGAGGAGACCCAGTACTTC.